These 18 T cell receptor beta chains share one sample of origin, sequenced in a study of blood T cell repertoires in COVID-19. This table comes from immunoSEQ multiplex PCR, and its TCRdb copy is limited to in-frame clones, with some not included. The sample contains some 190,000 clones, more than 80% of which appear only once. Sequencing used peripheral blood. The receptors were gathered from an older woman with acute or convalescent COVID-19.

The CDR3 nucleotides read TGTGCCAGCAGTGACTGGGCGGGAACTACGAACACCGGGGAGCTGTTTTTT. Encoded protein: CASSDWAGTTNTGELFF. The gene calls are TRBV6-1 and TRBJ2-2, with TRBD2 as a possible D gene (6 bases). The CDR3 runs 17 residues. CDR1 is MNHNS, CDR2 SASEGT, per germline. V gave up 3 bases and J gave up 0 bases, with 14 bases separating them.

The chain uses TRBV19 and TRBJ1-4, with D unresolved. With 5 bases removed from V and 4 bases from J, the gap between germline ends came to 11 bases. Germline loops: CDR1 LNHDA, CDR2 SQIVND (reference sequence). The CDR3 runs 14 residues. The CDR3 loop is CASSFRGGNEKLFF. The DNA of the CDR3 is TGTGCCAGTAGTTTCCGAGGTGGTAATGAAAAACTGTTTTTT.

This chain connects TRBV7-8 to TRBJ1-3; D gene ambiguous. The ends were cut back, 3 bases at V and 4 bases at J, with 16 bases in the middle. The CDR3 is 16 residues long. The germline V gene has CDR1 SGHVS and CDR2 FQNEAQ. The CDR3 DNA reads TGTGCCAGCAGCTTTGCGTCTGTAGCCAAGGGAAACACCATATATTTT. It yields the protein CASSFASVAKGNTIYF. The full variable domain, in which reference TRBV7-8 and TRBJ1-3 provide the parts outside the CDR3, is GAGVSQSPRYKVAKRGQDVALRCDPISGHVSLFWYQQALGQGPEFLTYFQNEAQLDKSGLPSDRFFAERPEGSVSTLKIQRTQQEDSAVYLCASSFASVAKGNTIYFGEGSWLTVV.

The rearrangement joins TRBV7-8 to TRBJ2-1, with 7 bases matching TRBD2. This CDR3 has 15 amino acids. J gave up 4 bases and V 3 bases, and 6 bases lay outside the gene matches. Looked up from germline, CDR1 is SGHVS and CDR2 is FQNEAQ. CDR3 nucleotides: TGTGCCAGCAGCTTGCGGGAGAGTGGGTACAATGAGCAGTTCTTC. Protein sequence: CASSLRESGYNEQFF.

V is TRBV7-9 and J is TRBJ2-1; 7 positions match TRBD2. Unmatched junction bases numbered 12, after V lost 6 bases and J lost 10 bases. In germline, CDR1 is SEHNR, CDR2 FQNEAQ (reference sequence). The length of the CDR3 is 14 residues. CDR3 sequence (DNA): TGTGCCAGCAGTAGGGGAGGGTCGAAGTCCGAGCAGTTCTTC. Translated, it gives CASSRGGSKSEQFF. The full variable domain, its missing parts supplied by reference TRBV7-9 and TRBJ2-1, is DTGVSQNPRHKITKRGQNVTFRCDPISEHNRLYWYRQTLGQGPEFLTYFQNEAQLEKSRLLSDRFSAERPKGSFSTLEIQRTEQGDSAMYLCASSRGGSKSEQFFGPGTRLTVL.

V gene TRBV9 combines with J gene TRBJ2-2; TRBD2 matches at 11 bases. The CDR3 loop spans 15 amino acids. V was pared by 4 bases and J by 4 bases, with 3 bases of the junction left unmatched. CDR1 is SGDLS and CDR2 is YYNGEE in the germline V gene. The chain's CDR3 is CASSPGLAATGELFF. CDR3 bases: TGTGCCAGCAGCCCGGGACTAGCGGCCACCGGGGAGCTGTTTTTT.

The gene calls are TRBV19 and TRBJ1-5; perhaps TRBD1 as D (5 bases). V shed 9 bases and J shed 0 bases, with 18 bases lying between them. CDR3 length equals 16 residues. CDR1 LNHDA and CDR2 SQIVND come from the germline V gene (reference sequence). The CDR3 here is CASRTRTDYSNQPQHF. CDR3 sequence (DNA): TGTGCCAGCAGGACACGGACGGATTATAGCAATCAGCCCCAGCATTTT.

This clone was counted a few times. This rearrangement joins TRBV20-1 to TRBJ2-1; D unclear. V gave up 8 bases and J gave up 3 bases, with 8 bases separating them. The length of the CDR3 is 11 residues. CDR1 is DFQATT, CDR2 SNEGSKA, per germline (reference sequence). CDR3 amino acids: CSPRIYNEQFF. Here the CDR3 DNA reads TGCAGTCCGAGAATCTACAATGAGCAGTTCTTC.

V is TRBV28 and J is TRBJ2-7, with a tentative D call TRBD1 (6 bases). The V gene's germline CDR1 is MDHEN and CDR2 SYDVKM. The CDR3 sequence is 12 residues long. Trimming cost V 8 bases and J 1 base, with 9 bases left between them. This CDR3 is CASWGRSYEQYV. DNA for the CDR3: TGTGCCAGCTGGGGGCGGTCCTACGAGCAGTACGTC.

J is TRBJ1-1 and V is TRBV27; 7 nucleotides align to TRBD1. V lost 5 bases and J lost 7; bases outside the gene matches: 10. This CDR3 is built from 14 residues. Germline assignment: CDR1 MNHEY and CDR2 SMNVEV (reference sequence). The CDR3 spells CASSQGQTFREAFF. The CDR3 nucleotides read TGTGCCAGCAGTCAGGGACAGACTTTCCGTGAAGCTTTCTTT.

V gene TRBV25-1 combines with J gene TRBJ2-7; D ambiguous. V was trimmed by 4 bases and J by 3 bases, leaving 10 bases between them. CDR1 and CDR2 from the germline V gene are MGHDK and SYGVNS. This CDR3 comprises 13 residues. The DNA of the CDR3 is TGTGCCAGCAGTGGACAACCCAGCTACGAGCAGTACGTC. It specifies CASSGQPSYEQYV.

The chain joins TRBV12-3 or TRBV12-4 to TRBJ1-6; no definite D call. V was clipped by 4 bases and J by 12 bases, with 10 bases between them. This CDR3 region has 12 residues. The CDR3 loop is CASSSLGEPLHF. The CDR3, as DNA: TGTGCCAGCAGTTCCCTCGGGGAACCCCTCCACTTT.

V gene TRBV4-1 combines with J gene TRBJ2-3; 12 positions agree with TRBD2. CDR1 is MGHRA and CDR2 is YSYEKL in the germline V gene. The CDR3 sequence is 17 residues long. The J segment lost 3 bases and the V segment lost 4 bases, leaving 8 bases of the junction unmatched. The CDR3 protein is CASSPLAGGPSTDTQYF. The CDR3 nucleotides read TGCGCCAGCAGCCCCCTAGCGGGAGGGCCCTCGACAGATACGCAGTATTTT.

J is TRBJ2-1 and V is TRBV4-2, with D unresolved. Germline V gives CDR1 LGHNA, CDR2 YNFKEQ. The CDR3 loop spans 15 amino acids. V shed 4 bases and J shed 0 bases, with 10 bases lying between them. This CDR3 reads CASSLPGRSYNEQFF. CDR3 nucleotide sequence: TGTGCCAGCAGCCTCCCGGGTCGCTCCTACAATGAGCAGTTCTTC.

J is TRBJ1-1 and V is TRBV27; TRBD1 agrees at 7 bases. The V segment lost 5 bases and the J segment 1 base; nucleotides outside the gene matches: 4. The CDR3 totals 14 residues. CDR1 is MNHEY, CDR2 SMNVEV, per germline (reference sequence). Here the CDR3 DNA reads TGTGCCAGCAGTCCGGGGACAGAGAACACTGAAGCTTTCTTT. Its protein product is CASSPGTENTEAFF.

The rearrangement joins TRBV7-9 to TRBJ1-2, with D possibly being TRBD1 (6 bases). The CDR3 has 13 residues. V was clipped by 2 bases and J by 8 bases, with 12 bases between them. CDR1 is SEHNR, CDR2 FQNEAQ, per germline (reference sequence). The CDR3 DNA follows: TGTGCCAGCAGCTTACTGGGGGCAGTGGGCTACACCTTC. The encoded protein is CASSLLGAVGYTF.

The chain combines TRBV5-8 with TRBJ1-5; 10 bases are a match to TRBD1. This CDR3 contains 16 residues. Looked up from germline, CDR1 is SGHTS and CDR2 is YDEGEE. Germline trimming cut 0 bases from V and 2 bases from J; bases unmatched to any gene: 2. Written as DNA, the CDR3 is TGTGCCAGCAGCTTGGGGGGGACAGGGGGCAATCAGCCCCAGCATTTT. This sequence encodes CASSLGGTGGNQPQHF.

The chain couples TRBV6-5 to TRBJ2-1, with 10 bases lining up with TRBD2. In germline, CDR1 is MNHEY, CDR2 SVGAGI. There are 15 residues in the CDR3. V was clipped by 6 bases and J by 6 bases; unmatched bases: 8. Here the CDR3 DNA reads TGTGCCAGCAGCAGTTCTAGCGGGAGTACCAATGAGCAGTTCTTC. This codes for CASSSSSGSTNEQFF.